This T cell receptor (beta chain) was sequenced for a study of T cell responses to AZD1222 COVID-19 vaccine. Method: immunoSEQ multiplex PCR; TCRdb's copy keeps in-frame clones and lacks some. Here the sample spans 75,000 to 90,000 clones, more than 85% being singletons. This material consisted of peripheral blood, taken on day 0 of AZD1222 vaccination. The receptor was derived from an adult in good health.

The chain's CDR3 is CASTAGTVNQPQHF. The CDR3 region has the DNA TGTGCCAGCACGGCCGGGACAGTCAATCAGCCCCAGCATTTT. The gene calls are TRBV28 and TRBJ1-5, with TRBD1 identical over 7 bases. The CDR3 is made up of 14 amino acids. J lost 3 bases, V lost 7 bases, and 6 bases had no gene match. Germline V gives CDR1 MDHEN, CDR2 SYDVKM.